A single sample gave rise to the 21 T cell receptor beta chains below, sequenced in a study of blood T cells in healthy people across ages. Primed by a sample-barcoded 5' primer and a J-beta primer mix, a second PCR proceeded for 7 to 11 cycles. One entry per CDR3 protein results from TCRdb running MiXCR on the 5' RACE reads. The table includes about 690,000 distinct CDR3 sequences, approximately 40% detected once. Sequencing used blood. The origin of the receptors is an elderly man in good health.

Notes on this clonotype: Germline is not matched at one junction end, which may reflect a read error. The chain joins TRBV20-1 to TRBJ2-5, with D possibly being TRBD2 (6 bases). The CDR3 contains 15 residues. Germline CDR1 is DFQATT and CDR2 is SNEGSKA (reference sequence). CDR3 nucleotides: TGCAGTGCTTGTCGTAGCGGTGGCGGAAGAGAGACCCGGTACTTC. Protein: CSACRSGGGRETRYF.

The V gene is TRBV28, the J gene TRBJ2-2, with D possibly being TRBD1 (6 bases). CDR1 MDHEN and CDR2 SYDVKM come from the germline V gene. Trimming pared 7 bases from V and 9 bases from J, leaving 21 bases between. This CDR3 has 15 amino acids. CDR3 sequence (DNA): TGTGCCAGCACCGATTGGACAGCCGAGGGTCGGGAGCTGTTTTTT. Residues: CASTDWTAEGRELFF.

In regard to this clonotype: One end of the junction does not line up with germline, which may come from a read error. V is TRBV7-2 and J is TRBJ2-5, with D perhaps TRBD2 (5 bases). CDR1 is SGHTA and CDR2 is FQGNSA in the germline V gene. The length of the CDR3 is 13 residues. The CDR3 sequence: CASAFAGKEAQYF. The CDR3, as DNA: TGTGCCAGCGCCTTCGCGGGCAAAGAGGCCCAGTACTTC. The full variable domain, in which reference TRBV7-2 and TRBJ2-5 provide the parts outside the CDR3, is GAGVSQSPSNKVTEKGKDVELRCDPISGHTALYWYRQSLGQGLEFLIYFQGNSAPDKSGLPSDRFSAERTGGSVSTLTIQRTQQEDSAVYLCASAFAGKEAQYFGPGTRLLVL.

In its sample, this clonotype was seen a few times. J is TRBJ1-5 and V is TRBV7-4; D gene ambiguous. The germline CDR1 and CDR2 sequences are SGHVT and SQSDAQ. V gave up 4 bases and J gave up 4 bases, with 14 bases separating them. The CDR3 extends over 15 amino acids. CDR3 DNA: TGTGCCAGCAGCTGCGCCCCCTTAAAAAATCAGCCCCAGCATTTT. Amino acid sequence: CASSCAPLKNQPQHF.

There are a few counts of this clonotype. The CDR3 DNA reads as TGTGCCAGCAGTAGCACCCGGGCCGGCTACTACACCTTC. Protein product: CASSSTRAGYYTF. The chain combines TRBV6-2 or TRBV6-3 with TRBJ1-2; no reliable D call. V was trimmed by 5 bases and J by 10 bases, leaving 17 bases between them. Germline-derived CDR1 and CDR2 are MNHEY and SVGEGT. The CDR3 is made up of 13 amino acids.

Here the CDR3 DNA reads TGTGCCAGCAGCTTAGACGGCAGGGACAATGAGCAGTTCTTC. This codes for CASSLDGRDNEQFF. The V gene is TRBV7-2, the J gene TRBJ2-1, with D tentatively TRBD1 (5 bases). Per the germline V gene, CDR1 is SGHTA and CDR2 is FQGNSA. The CDR3 extends over 14 amino acids. V was pared by 1 base and J by 5 bases, with 9 bases between.

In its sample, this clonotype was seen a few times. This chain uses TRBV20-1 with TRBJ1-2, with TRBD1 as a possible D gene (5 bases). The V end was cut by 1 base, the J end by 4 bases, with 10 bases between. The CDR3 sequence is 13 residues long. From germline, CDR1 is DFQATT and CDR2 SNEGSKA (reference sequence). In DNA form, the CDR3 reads TGCAGTGCTAGAGGGGACGGGGGCTATGGCTACACCTTC. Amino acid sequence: CSARGDGGYGYTF.

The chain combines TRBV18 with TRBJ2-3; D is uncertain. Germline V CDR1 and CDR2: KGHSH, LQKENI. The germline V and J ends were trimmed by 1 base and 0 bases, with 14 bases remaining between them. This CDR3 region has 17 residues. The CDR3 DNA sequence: TGTGCCAGCTCACCACTCCATCCGGAAATAAGCACAGATACGCAGTATTTT. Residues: CASSPLHPEISTDTQYF.

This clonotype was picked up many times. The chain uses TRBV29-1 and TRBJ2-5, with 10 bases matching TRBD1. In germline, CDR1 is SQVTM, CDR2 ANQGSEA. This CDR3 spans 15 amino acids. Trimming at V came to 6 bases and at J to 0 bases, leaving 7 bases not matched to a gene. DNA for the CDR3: TGCAGCGTGAAAGCCGGGACAGGGGACCAAGAGACCCAGTACTTC. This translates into CSVKAGTGDQETQYF.

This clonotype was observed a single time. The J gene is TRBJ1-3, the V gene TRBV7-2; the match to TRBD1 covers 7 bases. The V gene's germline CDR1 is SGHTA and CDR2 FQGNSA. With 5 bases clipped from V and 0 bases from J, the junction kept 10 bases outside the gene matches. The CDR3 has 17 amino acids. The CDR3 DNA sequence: TGTGCCAGCAGCCGCCACAGGACAGGAAACTCTGGAAACACCATATATTTT. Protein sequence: CASSRHRTGNSGNTIYF.

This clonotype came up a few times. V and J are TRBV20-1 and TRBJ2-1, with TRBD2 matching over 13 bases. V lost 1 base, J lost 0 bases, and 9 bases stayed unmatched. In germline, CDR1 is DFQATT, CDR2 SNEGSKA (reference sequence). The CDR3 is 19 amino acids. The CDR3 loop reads CSARGKGLAGISSYNEQFF. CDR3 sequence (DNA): TGCAGTGCTAGAGGGAAGGGACTAGCGGGGATAAGCTCCTACAATGAGCAGTTCTTC.

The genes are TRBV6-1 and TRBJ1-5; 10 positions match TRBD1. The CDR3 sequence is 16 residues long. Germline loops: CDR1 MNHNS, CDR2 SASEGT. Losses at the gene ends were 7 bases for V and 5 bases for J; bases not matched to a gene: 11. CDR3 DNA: TGTGCCAGCACTAATTCCCGGGACAGGGGTCATCAGCCCCAGCATTTT. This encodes CASTNSRDRGHQPQHF.

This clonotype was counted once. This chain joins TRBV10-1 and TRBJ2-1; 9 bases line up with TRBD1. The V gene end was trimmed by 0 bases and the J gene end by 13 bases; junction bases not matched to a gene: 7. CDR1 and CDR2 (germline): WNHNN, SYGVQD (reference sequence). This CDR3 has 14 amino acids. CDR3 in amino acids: CASSESTGGETQFF. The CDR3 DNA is TGCGCCAGCAGTGAGTCGACAGGGGGAGAGACCCAGTTCTTC.

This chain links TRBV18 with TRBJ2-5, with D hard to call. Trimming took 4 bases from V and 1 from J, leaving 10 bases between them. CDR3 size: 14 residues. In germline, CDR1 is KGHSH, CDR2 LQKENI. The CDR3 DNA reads TGTGCCAGCTCACTAACGATCGGCCAAGAGACCCAGTACTTC. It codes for CASSLTIGQETQYF.

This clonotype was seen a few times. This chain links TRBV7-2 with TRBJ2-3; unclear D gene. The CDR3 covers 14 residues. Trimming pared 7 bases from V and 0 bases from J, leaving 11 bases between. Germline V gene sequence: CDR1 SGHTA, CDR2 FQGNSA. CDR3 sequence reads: CASTLFSSTDTQYF. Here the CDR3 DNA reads TGTGCCAGCACCCTTTTCTCTAGCACAGATACGCAGTATTTT.

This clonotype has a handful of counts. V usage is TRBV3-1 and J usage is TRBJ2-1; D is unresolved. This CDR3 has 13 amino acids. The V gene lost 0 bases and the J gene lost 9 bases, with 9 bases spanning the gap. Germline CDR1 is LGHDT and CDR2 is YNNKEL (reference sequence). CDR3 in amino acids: CASSQERRSEQFF. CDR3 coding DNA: TGTGCCAGCAGCCAAGAAAGGCGGAGTGAGCAGTTCTTC.

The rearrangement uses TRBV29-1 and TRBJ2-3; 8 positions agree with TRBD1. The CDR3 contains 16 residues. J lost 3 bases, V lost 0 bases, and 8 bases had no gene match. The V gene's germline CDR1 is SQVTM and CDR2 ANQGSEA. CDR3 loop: CSVEDPTGAVTDTQYF. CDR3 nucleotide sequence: TGCAGCGTTGAAGATCCGACAGGGGCGGTGACAGATACGCAGTATTTT.

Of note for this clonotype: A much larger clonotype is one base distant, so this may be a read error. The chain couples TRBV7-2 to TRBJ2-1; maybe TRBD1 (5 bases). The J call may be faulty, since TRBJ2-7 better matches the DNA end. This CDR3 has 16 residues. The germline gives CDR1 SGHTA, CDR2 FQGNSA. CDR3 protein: CASSLGQGSTYNEQYF. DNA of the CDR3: TGTGCCAGCAGCTTAGGGCAGGGCTCAACCTACAATGAGCAGTACTTC.

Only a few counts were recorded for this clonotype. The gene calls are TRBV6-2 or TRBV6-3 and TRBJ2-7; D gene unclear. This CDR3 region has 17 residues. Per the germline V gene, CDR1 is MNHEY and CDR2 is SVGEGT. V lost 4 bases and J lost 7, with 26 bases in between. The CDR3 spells CASSWSPSRRVTWEQYF. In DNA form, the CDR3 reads TGTGCCAGCAGTTGGTCTCCCTCTCGCCGAGTTACCTGGGAGCAGTACTTC.

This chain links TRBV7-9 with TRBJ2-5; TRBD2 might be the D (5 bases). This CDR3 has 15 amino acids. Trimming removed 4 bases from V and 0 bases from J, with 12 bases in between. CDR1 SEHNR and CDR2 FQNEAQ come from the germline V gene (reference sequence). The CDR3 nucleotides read TGTGCCAGCAGCTCCCAACCGGGGAACCAAGAGACCCAGTACTTC. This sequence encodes CASSSQPGNQETQYF. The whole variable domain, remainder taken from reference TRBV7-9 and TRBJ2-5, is DTGVSQNPRHKITKRGQNVTFRCDPISEHNRLYWYRQTLGQGPEFLTYFQNEAQLEKSRLLSDRFSAERPKGSFSTLEIQRTEQGDSAMYLCASSSQPGNQETQYFGPGTRLLVL.

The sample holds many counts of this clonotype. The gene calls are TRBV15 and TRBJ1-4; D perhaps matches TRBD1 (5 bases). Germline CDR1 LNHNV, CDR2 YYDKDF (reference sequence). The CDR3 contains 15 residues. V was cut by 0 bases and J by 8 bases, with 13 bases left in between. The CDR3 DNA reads TGTGCCACCAGCAGAGATTCCCAGGGCGACGAAAAACTGTTTTTT. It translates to CATSRDSQGDEKLFF.